These 3 T cell receptor beta chains were all obtained from the same sample, sequenced in a study of PD-1 blockade in classical Hodgkin lymphoma. Time point denoted: cycle 4 day 1 (C4D1), after more than five weeks of nivolumab. There was relapse after autologous stem cell transplantation in every patient, and there was variation in brentuximab vedotin exposure. Purification of CD4+ T cells from thawed PBMCs was achieved by magnetic negative selection. Using immunoSEQ multiplex PCR, the repertoire was profiled, and TCRdb retains in-frame clones only, with some absent. Of about 30,000 clones listed, approximately 78% are singletons. Sample: CD4+ T cells from blood, taken before the fourth cycle of nivolumab. These receptors were obtained from a human donor with classical Hodgkin lymphoma.

This chain links TRBV6-5 with TRBJ1-2; 7 bases map to TRBD1. Germline-derived CDR1 and CDR2 are MNHEY and SVGAGI. The CDR3 has 15 residues. V shed 2 bases and J 2 bases; nucleotides not matched to a gene: 5. CDR3 protein: CASSYQGDTNYGYTF. The DNA for the CDR3 is TGTGCCAGCAGTTACCAGGGGGATACCAACTATGGCTACACCTTC.

The chain employs TRBV5-1 and TRBJ1-1, with a tentative D call TRBD1 (6 bases). Germline CDR1 SGHRS, CDR2 YFSETQ. This CDR3 comprises 14 residues. V dropped 0 bases and J dropped 8 bases, with 14 bases sitting between them. DNA for the CDR3: TGCGCCAGCAGCTTGGCCCCGGGACAAAAAGAAGCTTTCTTT. It yields the protein CASSLAPGQKEAFF.

The chain is built from TRBV5-1 and TRBJ2-7; D unclear. Trimming removed 4 bases from V and 4 bases from J, with 12 bases in between. CDR1 and CDR2 (germline): SGHRS, YFSETQ. This CDR3 is built from 13 residues. The CDR3 protein is CASSPGPAYEQYF. The CDR3 DNA sequence: TGCGCCAGCAGCCCTGGACCGGCGTACGAGCAGTACTTC.